The TCR beta chain under discussion was sequenced for a study of control samples from healthy donors and cancer patients. V was clipped by 2 bases and J by 1 base; unmatched bases: 1. This CDR3 is built from 16 residues. In germline, CDR1 is KGHSH, CDR2 LQKENI. The protocol was immunoSEQ multiplex PCR, while the TCRdb copy is restricted to in-frame clones and leaves out a portion. The sample carries 35,000 to 50,000 clones, around 94% recorded once. Sequenced sample: blood. The chain combines TRBV18 with TRBJ2-4; 11 bases agree with TRBD1. The origin of this receptor is a man between 60 and 75 years old in good health. CDR3 sequence: CASSPGTGGAKNIQYF. CDR3 coding DNA: TGTGCCAGCTCACCAGGGACAGGGGGGGCCAAAAACATTCAGTACTTC.